A selection of T cell receptor beta chains follows, all from one sample in a study of blood T cell repertoires in COVID-19. Here immunoSEQ multiplex PCR was the method, and the copy in TCRdb shows in-frame clones only, minus some. The sample carries some 390,000 clones, about 87% recorded once. The source material was peripheral blood. All receptors derive from a human donor in a cohort sampled during active COVID-19. The CDR3 runs from the conserved cysteine through the conserved F or W. A D gene is named only where the DNA matches it firmly. Clone size is shown for a subset of rows, as once, few, many or a class of expanded clone.

TRBJ2-7 TRBD2 once TRBV27 CASKGGWDSYEQYF TGTGCCAGCAAGGGAGGGTGGGATTCCTACGAGCAGTACTTC
TRBJ2-7 NA NA TRBV18 CASSPPSPGAYEQYF TGTGCCAGCTCACCACCCTCCCCGGGGGCCTACGAGCAGTACTTC
TRBJ2-3 NA NA TRBV7-9 CASSLSSDTQYF TGTGCCAGCAGCTTATCTTCGGATACGCAGTATTTT
TRBJ2-1 TRBD1 NA TRBV4-2 CASSLRRQGEQFF TGTGCCAGCAGCCTTCGCCGACAGGGCGAGCAGTTCTTC
TRBJ1-5 TRBD1 NA TRBV28 CASSPPDRGLIQPQHF TGTGCCAGCAGTCCCCCTGACAGGGGGCTAATTCAGCCCCAGCATTTT
TRBJ1-2 NA NA TRBV30 CAWSVRIFPSGYTF TGTGCCTGGAGTGTACGGATCTTCCCTAGTGGCTACACCTTC
TRBJ2-5 NA NA TRBV15 CATSRERGRGAETQYF TGTGCCACCAGCAGAGAGAGGGGCAGGGGGGCAGAGACCCAGTACTTC
TRBJ2-1 TRBD2 NA TRBV3-1/TRBV3-2 CASSAREVHNEQFF TGTGCCAGCAGCGCCCGGGAGGTCCACAATGAGCAGTTCTTC
TRBJ2-1 TRBD2 NA TRBV19 CASSIGLAGSNEQFF TGTGCCAGTAGTATTGGGCTAGCGGGTTCGAATGAGCAGTTCTTC
TRBJ1-5 TRBD1 NA TRBV6-6 CAGGTGGGQPQHF TGTGCCGGAGGGACAGGGGGCGGGCAGCCCCAGCATTTT